A selection of T cell receptor beta chains follows, all from one sample in a study of STAT5B mutations in CD4+ large granular lymphocyte leukemia. Method: immunoSEQ multiplex PCR; TCRdb's copy keeps in-frame clones and lacks some. The table lists approximately 32,000 clones, roughly 71% of them singletons. The sequenced sample was CD4+ T cells from blood buffy coats. These receptors originate from a human donor in good health. Both conserved end residues are part of each CDR3. The order of the fields is J gene, V gene, clone size, D gene, CDR3 DNA, CDR3 protein. A D gene is named only where the DNA matches it firmly. A row's size may be missing; if present it is once, few, many or a size class.

>TRBJ2-5|TRBV2|.|.
TGTGCCAGCACCCGGGGGCCCAGAGAGACCCAGTACTTC
CASTRGPRETQYF
>TRBJ1-5|TRBV6-1|few|.
TGTGCCAGCAGTGTAAGCAGGGGTTACCAGCCCCAGCATTTT
CASSVSRGYQPQHF
>TRBJ1-2|TRBV9|.|TRBD1
TGTGCCAGCGAGAACAACAGGGGTGGCTACACCTTC
CASENNRGGYTF
>TRBJ1-6|TRBV7-8|.|.
TGTGCCAGCAGCTTAAATCTACCGTGGAATTCACCCCTCCACTTT
CASSLNLPWNSPLHF
>TRBJ2-2|TRBV5-4|.|.
TGTGCCAGCAGCAAGGGGGCTTCCCGGGGGGGCGCCGGGGAGCTGTTTTTT
CASSKGASRGGAGELFF
>TRBJ1-1|TRBV29-1|.|.
TGCAGCGCCACCCAGGGAGGCTCTGAAGCTTTCTTT
CSATQGGSEAFF
>TRBJ1-2|TRBV18|.|.
TGTGCCAGCTCACCAGAGGGGGTCTATGGCTACACCTTC
CASSPEGVYGYTF
>TRBJ2-7|TRBV13|.|.
TGTGCCAGCAGGGGGGAGACCTACGAGCAGTACTTC
CASRGETYEQYF
>TRBJ2-5|TRBV12-5|.|.
TGTGCTAGTGGTTTGGTAGTAGAGACCCAGTACTTC
CASGLVVETQYF
>TRBJ1-4|TRBV6-1|.|.
TGTGCCAGCAACTTAGGGGTTAATGAAAAACTGTTTTTT
CASNLGVNEKLFF
>TRBJ2-2|TRBV7-2|.|.
TGTGCCAGCAGCTTAGCATTTAGCGGGGAGCTGTTTTTT
CASSLAFSGELFF
>TRBJ1-3|TRBV4-1|.|.
TGCGCCAGCAGCCGTCCAGGAAACACCATATATTTT
CASSRPGNTIYF
>TRBJ1-3|TRBV5-1|.|.
TGCGCCAGCAGCCCGAACGTCGTCTCTGGAAACACCATATATTTT
CASSPNVVSGNTIYF
>TRBJ2-3|TRBV29-1|once|.
TGCAGCGTTGTTAGGGGGGCGGGCACAGATACGCAGTATTTT
CSVVRGAGTDTQYF
>TRBJ2-3|TRBV2|few|TRBD2
TGTGCCAGCAGGTGGGGCGGGGGGGAAACAGATACGCAGTATTTT
CASRWGGGETDTQYF
>TRBJ2-7|TRBV13|.|TRBD2
TGTGCCAGCAGCAGCCTCGGACTAGCGGGGGAACTACCCTCCTACGAGCAGTACTTC
CASSSLGLAGELPSYEQYF
>TRBJ2-7|TRBV2|.|TRBD2
TGTGCCAGCAGTGATCGTAGGGCTAGCGGGGGGCATACCTACGAGCAGTACTTC
CASSDRRASGGHTYEQYF
>TRBJ2-7|TRBV28|.|.
TGTGCCAGCATCCCGGGACTCCTGAACTCCTACGAGCAGTACTTC
CASIPGLLNSYEQYF
>TRBJ2-3|TRBV15|.|TRBD1
TGTGCCACCAGCAGTCCTTGGACAGGGGTCACAGATACGCAGTATTTT
CATSSPWTGVTDTQYF
>TRBJ1-5|TRBV6-5|.|.
TGTGCCAGCAGTTGGGGCCCATGGGGCAATCAGCCCCAGCATTTT
CASSWGPWGNQPQHF
>TRBJ1-2|TRBV9|.|TRBD1
TGTGCCAGCAGCAAAGAGGGGGCCCCTTGGGGCTACACCTTC
CASSKEGAPWGYTF
>TRBJ1-6|TRBV10-3|.|.
TGTGCCATCAGTCCTGGAGGTACCAATTCACCCCTCCACTTT
CAISPGGTNSPLHF
>TRBJ2-1|TRBV18|few|.
TGTGCCAGCTCACCACCGGCGGGGGCTTACTCCTACAATGAGCAGTTCTTC
CASSPPAGAYSYNEQFF
>TRBJ1-2|TRBV7-9|.|TRBD1
TGTGCCAGCAGCCAAGGGACGGGACAGGCCGGTGGCTACACCTTC
CASSQGTGQAGGYTF
>TRBJ2-1|TRBV4-2|.|.
TGTGCCAGCAGCCAAGCATCCCTTTTAGCACCATCCAAGGGCTACGATGAGCAGTTCTTC
CASSQASLLAPSKGYDEQFF
>TRBJ2-2|TRBV28|.|.
TGTGCCAGCAGTCAGGCGGGGGCCTTCACCGGGGAGCTGTTTTTT
CASSQAGAFTGELFF
>TRBJ2-1|TRBV30|.|TRBD1
TGTGCCTGGAGAGACAGGGGGCAGCAGTTCTTC
CAWRDRGQQFF
>TRBJ2-5|TRBV9|.|TRBD1
TGTGCCAGCAGCGCGGGACAGGCTGGCGAGACCCAGTACTTC
CASSAGQAGETQYF
>TRBJ2-2|TRBV21-1|few|.
TGTGCCAGCAGCACGCCCGGCGACAGCGGCTCGGACACCGGGGAGCTGTTTTTT
CASSTPGDSGSDTGELFF
>TRBJ1-6|TRBV4-2|.|.
TGTGCCAGCAGCCAAAACAGCCGCATCTCCTATAATTCACCCCTCCACTTT
CASSQNSRISYNSPLHF
>TRBJ2-3|TRBV7-6|.|.
TGTGCCAGCAGCTTAGGGTTCGGTACGCAGTATTTT
CASSLGFGTQYF
>TRBJ2-1|TRBV7-2|.|.
TGTGCCAGCAGCGTGGGTCAGTCGACAGGCTTCAATGAGCAGTTCTTC
CASSVGQSTGFNEQFF
>TRBJ1-3|TRBV19|.|.
TGTGCCAGTAGTATAAAGACCTCTGGAAACACCATATATTTT
CASSIKTSGNTIYF
>TRBJ2-5|TRBV4-2|.|TRBD2
TGTGCCAGCAGCCAAGATTTTACTAGCGGGGGGCCGGAGACCCAGTACTTC
CASSQDFTSGGPETQYF
>TRBJ2-1|TRBV29-1|once|TRBD2
TGCAGCGTTTCCACTAGCGGGAGCTCCTACAATGAGCAGTTCTTC
CSVSTSGSSYNEQFF
>TRBJ2-5|TRBV9|once|.
TGTGCCAGCAACTCAGGATGGGGGGTCCAAGAGACCCAGTACTTC
CASNSGWGVQETQYF
>TRBJ1-3|TRBV19|.|TRBD1
TGTGCCAGTAGCCCGGGACAGGGTTACACCATATATTTT
CASSPGQGYTIYF
>TRBJ1-4|TRBV12-5|few|TRBD1
TGTGCTAGTGGTTTGATTGGACAGGGGCAAGAAAAACTGTTTTTT
CASGLIGQGQEKLFF
>TRBJ1-3|TRBV2|.|TRBD1
TGTGCCAGCAGCGACAGGGGGCATATAGGCACCATATATTTT
CASSDRGHIGTIYF
>TRBJ2-7|TRBV2|.|TRBD1
TGTGCCAGCAGCCTAGACAGGGTCAACGAGCAGTACTTC
CASSLDRVNEQYF
>TRBJ1-6|TRBV19|.|TRBD1
TGTGCCAGTAGTACCCCGACAGGGGGCAAGGGGAATTCACCCCTCCACTTT
CASSTPTGGKGNSPLHF